This T cell receptor (beta chain) comes out of a study of T cell responses to AZD1222 COVID-19 vaccine. Study results and limitations: Targets within unmutated variant regions were reportedly found for nearly half of spike-specific TCRs. The donor cohort was predominantly white British with a female majority, and clonal diversity may have been underestimated.

Sequenced by immunoSEQ multiplex PCR; TCRdb stores in-frame clones only, minus some. This table holds 95,000 to 150,000 clones, around 93% found once. With respect to this clone: Its matching antigen is unknown.

CDR1 is SGHTA, CDR2 FQGNSA, per germline. The CDR3 covers 15 residues. V lost 5 bases to trimming and J lost 1 base, with 11 bases between them. The sequenced sample was peripheral blood, obtained 28 days after the second AZD1222 dose. This TCR came from an adult who received the AZD1222 COVID-19 vaccine. The chain joins TRBV7-2 to TRBJ2-2, with D possibly being TRBD2 (6 bases). CDR3 DNA: TGTGCCAGCAGCCGGGACGGGAGGAACACCGGGGAGCTGTTTTTT. It encodes CASSRDGRNTGELFF. The full variable domain, completed using reference TRBV7-2 and TRBJ2-2, is GAGVSQSPSNKVTEKGKDVELRCDPISGHTALYWYRQSLGQGLEFLIYFQGNSAPDKSGLPSDRFSAERTGGSVSTLTIQRTQQEDSAVYLCASSRDGRNTGELFFGEGSRLTVL.